The 9 T cell receptor beta chains given below trace back to one sample, sequenced in a study of Graves' ophthalmopathy and Graves' hyperthyroidism. The TCR beta CDR3 regions underwent amplification from RNA transcripts. Second-round multiplex PCR came after first-round RT-PCR with HTBI primers. TCRdb independently ran MiXCR on the multiplex PCR reads; one entry per CDR3 protein. The data show roughly 170,000 distinct CDR3 sequences, with 30% to 45% seen just once and 8% to 9% held by the top ten. The sequenced material came from peripheral blood. The receptors here all came from a man aged 30-40 years with Graves' ophthalmopathy.

The rearrangement uses TRBV6-5 and TRBJ1-2; 10 bases are shared with TRBD1. Germline V CDR1 and CDR2: MNHEY, SVGAGI. V was clipped by 0 bases and J by 12 bases; unmatched bases: 10. The CDR3 spans 15 residues. The CDR3 nucleotides are TGTGCCAGCAGTTACTCGGGGGCGGGACAGGGGCAGCACACCTTC. It yields the protein CASSYSGAGQGQHTF.

The chain carries TRBV5-1 and TRBJ1-1, with D perhaps matching TRBD1 (5 bases). Germline values: CDR1 SGHRS, CDR2 YFSETQ. This CDR3 contains 14 residues. Trimming took 4 bases from V and 0 from J, leaving 10 bases between them. The CDR3 is CASSVSRVNTEAFF. CDR3 DNA sequence: TGCGCCAGCAGCGTTTCCAGGGTGAACACTGAAGCTTTCTTT.

This clonotype has ten or more counts. The chain joins TRBV7-2 to TRBJ1-2; D remains ambiguous. The CDR3 sequence is 13 residues long. Looked up from germline, CDR1 is SGHTA and CDR2 is FQGNSA. Trimming left V 2 bases short and J 4 bases short, with 8 bases between. CDR3 DNA: TGTGCCAGCAGCTTATTGGCAGTCTATGGCTACACCTTC. It translates to CASSLLAVYGYTF.

J is TRBJ2-7 and V is TRBV15; 7 nucleotides match TRBD1. CDR3 size: 14 residues. V gave up 5 bases and J gave up 6 bases; unmatched junction bases: 10. Germline V gives CDR1 LNHNV, CDR2 YYDKDF (reference sequence). The CDR3 sequence is CATSDTGVRSEQYF. In DNA, the CDR3 is TGTGCCACCAGCGATACAGGGGTTAGGTCCGAGCAGTACTTC.

The V call is TRBV11-2, the J call TRBJ2-7; D possibly uses TRBD1 or TRBD2 (6 bases each). V shed 5 bases and J shed 2 bases, with 22 bases lying between them. Germline V gene data show CDR1 as SGHAT and CDR2 as FQNNGV. The CDR3 is made up of 17 amino acids. The CDR3 DNA reads as TGTGCCAGCAGCCCGGGGGTCCGGGACAACCTAACCTACGAGCAGTACTTC. This translates into CASSPGVRDNLTYEQYF.

The gene calls are TRBV12-3 or TRBV12-4 and TRBJ1-2; tentatively, D is TRBD1 (5 bases). This CDR3 has 14 amino acids. Trimming took 6 bases from V and 2 from J, leaving 13 bases between them. The CDR3 loop is CASRIGDLNYGYTF. CDR3 sequence (DNA): TGTGCCAGCAGAATTGGGGACTTAAACTATGGCTACACCTTC.

This clonotype was observed many times. The J gene is TRBJ2-7, the V gene TRBV6-1; 10 positions match TRBD1. The J segment lost 3 bases and the V segment lost 5 bases, leaving 7 bases of the junction unmatched. The CDR3 totals 15 residues. Germline CDR1 MNHNS, CDR2 SASEGT. The CDR3 DNA reads as TGTGCCAGCAGTAAGAAGGACAGGGGGATCTACGAGCAGTACTTC. Protein product: CASSKKDRGIYEQYF.

This clonotype was observed many times. This chain uses TRBV28 with TRBJ1-5; D not certain. Germline V gene data show CDR1 as MDHEN and CDR2 as SYDVKM. The germline V and J ends were trimmed by 2 bases and 5 bases, with 1 base remaining between them. This CDR3 is 11 amino acids long. The DNA of the CDR3 is TGTGCCAGCAGTTTACATCAGCCCCAGCATTTT. As protein: CASSLHQPQHF.

This chain uses TRBV28 with TRBJ2-7; possibly TRBD2 for D (6 bases). Germline loops: CDR1 MDHEN, CDR2 SYDVKM. V lost 3 bases and J lost 3, with 21 bases in between. CDR3 length: 17 amino acids. The CDR3 nucleotides are TGTGCCAGCAGTTTGAGGTTGCGGAGGGCGGATTTCTACGAGCAGTACTTC. Protein sequence: CASSLRLRRADFYEQYF.